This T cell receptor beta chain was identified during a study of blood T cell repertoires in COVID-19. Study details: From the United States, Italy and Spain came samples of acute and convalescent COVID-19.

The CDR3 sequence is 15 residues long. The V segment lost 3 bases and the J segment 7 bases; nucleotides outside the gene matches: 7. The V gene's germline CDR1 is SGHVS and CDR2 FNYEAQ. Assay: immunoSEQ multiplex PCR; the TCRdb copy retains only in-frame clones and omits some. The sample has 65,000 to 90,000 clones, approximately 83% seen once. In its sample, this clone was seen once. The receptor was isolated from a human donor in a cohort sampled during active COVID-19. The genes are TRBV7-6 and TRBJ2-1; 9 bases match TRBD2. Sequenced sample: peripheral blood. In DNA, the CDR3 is TGTGCCAGCAGCTTCTGGGCGGGGGGGCCTAATGAGCAGTTCTTC. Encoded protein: CASSFWAGGPNEQFF.